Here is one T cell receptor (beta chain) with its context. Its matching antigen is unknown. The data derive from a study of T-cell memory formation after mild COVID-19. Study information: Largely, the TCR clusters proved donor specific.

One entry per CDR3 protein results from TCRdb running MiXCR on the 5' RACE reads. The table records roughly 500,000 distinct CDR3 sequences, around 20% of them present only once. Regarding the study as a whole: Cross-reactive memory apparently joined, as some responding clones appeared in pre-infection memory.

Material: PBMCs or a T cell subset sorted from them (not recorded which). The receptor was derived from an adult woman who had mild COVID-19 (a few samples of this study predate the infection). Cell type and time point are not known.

The CDR3 is CASSVATARGPQETQYF. DNA of the CDR3: TGTGCCAGCAGCGTAGCTACCGCCCGGGGCCCCCAAGAGACCCAGTACTTC. The chain links TRBV9 to TRBJ2-5; D might be TRBD1 or TRBD2, each matching 5 bases. V was shortened by 0 bases and J by 1 base, with 16 bases between the two germline ends. CDR3 length: 17 amino acids. CDR1 and CDR2 from the germline V gene are SGDLS and YYNGEE.